This section outlines one TCR beta chain sequence together with its context. Its antigen is not known. This record comes from a study of human T cells and chemical hapten exposure. Time point: patch test 1, 2 weeks after DPC sensitization. Documented treatment: therapeutic diphenylcyclopropenone sensitization with weekly scalp DPC. From the RACE reads, TCRdb called clonotypes with MiXCR, one entry per CDR3 protein. The data show 120,000 or so distinct CDR3 sequences, roughly an eighth seen once. Study-level points and caveats: Clustering by CDR3 similarity yielded significantly more large clusters from expanded TCRs than controls.

The receptor comes from a man between 18 and 35 years old with alopecia areata. Some clones in this sample may be carry-over from other donors' samples. Material: whole blood, obtained in connection with sensitization to the hapten diphenylcyclopropenone (DPC).

The CDR3 DNA reads TGCGCCAGCAGCCAAGATCCCCTCCCCACTAATGAAAAACTGTTTTTT. Its protein is CASSQDPLPTNEKLFF. V usage is TRBV4-3 and J usage is TRBJ1-4; D uncertain. The V and J ends lost 0 bases and 2 bases respectively, with 10 bases between them. Germline lookup yields CDR1 LGHNA and CDR2 YSLEER. This CDR3 spans 16 amino acids.